This paragraph covers one T cell receptor (beta chain) sequence. Its target antigen remains unknown. Nothing much larger sits one base from this clone, and base qualities are not available. Receptor amplification or capture employed the immunoSEQ multiplex PCR assay. For the multiplex PCR, a mixture combining 60 forward primers for TCR Vbeta segments and 13 reverse primers for TCR Jbeta segments was used. A multiplex PCR assay on genomic DNA amplified the CDR3 region of rearranged TCR beta genes. Amplified TCR beta libraries were sequenced as 87-base-pair reads on the Illumina HiSeq System. In the authors' own workflow: In a later analysis, tens of millions of unique TCR beta chains were counted across the roughly 700 repertoires, and about 9.9 million of these chains were shared by at least two donors. Raw reads were error-corrected and collapsed into unique sequences by a nearest-neighbor algorithm in which closely related sequences were merged to remove PCR and sequencing errors. Alignment of CDR3 sequences to IMGT reference sequences was used to assign V, D and J gene segments. For a sequence to be retained, a match of at least six nucleotides was required to both a V gene segment and a J gene segment. Rearrangements were classified as productive when the CDR3 lacked stop codons and remained in frame with V and J, and all other rearrangements were classified as non-productive. Following IMGT convention, CDR3 was defined as the stretch from the second conserved V-encoded cysteine up to the conserved J-encoded phenylalanine. In an earlier analysis of roughly 610 of the donors, sequences lacking an unambiguous match to a single V gene segment were excluded. In an earlier analysis of 587 of the donors, V segments were called functional above 56.7% productive rearrangements and were called segregating when the between-donor standard deviation exceeded 5%. To diagnose cytomegalovirus status from the catalog of TCR beta chain sequences, a statistical classification framework was built. A later analysis assigned V and J genes by comparing TCR nucleotide sequences with IMGT/GENE-DB human TR gene sequences. Using the TCRdist pipeline, a later analysis assigned CDR3 sequences along with most-parsimonious VDJ recombination scenarios. A later analysis defined each TCR beta chain by its CDR3 amino acid sequence plus V-gene family, and excluded reads lacking a unique V-gene family. To address suspected cross-contamination and a sequencing artifact, a later analysis removed some 620 highly shared, low-generation-probability nucleotide sequences. A later analysis calculated a clonal expansion index for each public chain from normalized within-repertoire ranks of inferred template counts. A later analysis computed generation probabilities with a VDJ recombination model fitted to out-of-frame rearrangements, and checked the results against IGoR. In a later analysis, hypergeometric tests were used to score TCR-TCR, TCR-HLA and TCR-CMV co-occurrence, with a repertoire-size bias correction applied to TCR pairs. To estimate false discovery rates, a later analysis permuted the HLA or CMV assignments 20 times. A later analysis grouped co-occurring TCRs with DBSCAN, adding TCRdist sequence similarity when clustering within HLA-allele-positive subsets. Repertoires with fewer than 30,000 or more than 120,000 public chains, plus five repertoires with anomalous nucleotide sharing, were excluded from co-occurrence clustering. TCRdb took this table from immuneACCESS and kept in-frame rearrangements with V and J called. Such tables lack part of the clones; where checked against another copy, unresolved V genes explain under half of the gap, and the rest is unexplained. V and J calls and clone size come straight from that table; D and trimming were deduced from the DNA. The sample contains around 170,000 clones, around 85% of them found a single time. In total, the top ten clones hold 3% to 4.5% of the sample.

CDR1 and CDR2, per the germline V gene (reference sequence), are MNHEY and SMNVEV. Germline trimming: 7 bases from V, 1 base from J; junction bases outside gene matches: 8. Measured from the cysteine to the phenylalanine, the CDR3 is 15 residues long. Only the CDR3 portion is preserved as DNA: 45 bases, with reading frame beginning at the first base. The data originate from a study of cytomegalovirus exposure and HLA in healthy donors (dated by TCRdb to 2017 to 2019). With regard to the full study: According to an earlier analysis of 550 to 750 of the donors, about 179 million T cells yielded some 120 million unique TCR beta sequences and approximately 300 Gb of sequence data. An early release that covered around 590 HLA-typed donors contained approximately 300 gigabases of sequencing data and tens of millions of unique TCR sequences. Of the 398 genotyped donors, over 70% fell in the genetic ancestry cluster associated with self-reported Caucasian donors. The study was designed to test whether signatures of past pathogen exposure could be identified by cataloging public T cell receptors. Using immunosequencing, the study profiled T cell repertoires from about 620 subjects and related those repertoires to cytomegalovirus serostatus. Besides the first cohort of hundreds of subjects, a separate validation cohort made up of roughly 120 different subjects was used. High-throughput TCR immunosequencing, statistical association of individual TCRs with disease status, and machine learning were combined to predict cytomegalovirus infection status. A later analysis re-examined previously published TCR beta repertoires from over 500 donors and added high-resolution HLA genotyping to investigate patterns of TCR occurrence. Rather than using new phenotypic data, the later analysis identified candidate immune exposures from TCR beta sequences and from how often those sequences occurred across donors. In an earlier analysis of 500 to 650 of the donors, high-throughput TCR beta sequencing was used to judge whether each TCR beta V gene segment behaved as functional or pseudogenic. Donor age, sex, ethnicity and CMV serostatus were collected together with the repertoire data. In a later genetic analysis, genome-wide SNP genotypes for about three fifths of the 666 donors were used, and that subset was treated as a discovery cohort. Every repertoire in the discovery cohort had been generated on one and the same sequencing platform. HLA typing covered class I and class II loci at four-digit resolution. Typing coverage varied by locus: 629-630 donors for A, B, C, DRB1 and DQB1; roughly 510 for DQA1; around 570 for DPA1; fewer than 480 for DPB1. Five DR-DQ haplotypes were handled as single units for association and clustering because linkage in the cohort was strong. Across around 400 genotyped donors of the cohort, an average of about 220,000 unique TCR beta nucleotide sequences per donor were sequenced, and about a sixth of those sequences were non-productive.

What the study reported, not specific to this receptor: Because HLA typing was unavailable for some donors at each locus, only the typed subset was used in association tests. The cohort was sequenced for TCR beta chains only, and without alpha or paired-chain data the features that could be detected were limited. In a later analysis, most CMV-associated TCR beta chains were found to appear HLA-restricted, with HLA associations seemingly driven largely by CMV exposure. V-gene and J-gene trimming of TCR beta chains was associated with a missense DCLRE1C variant in a later genetic analysis, and the association was replicated in an independent cohort. A further reported finding was that TCR beta sequences accurately predicted the HLA-A and HLA-B alleles for most subjects in the first cohort. Roughly uniform sequencing depth across donors was assumed in presence/absence analyses, although this assumption may not hold. Several of the top co-occurrence clusters appeared to be linked to parvovirus B19, influenza, CMV and Epstein-Barr virus, according to a later analysis. The authors suggested that the approach could potentially be extended to other disease states and immunological phenotypes. A later genetic analysis reported fewer N-insertions in productive TCRs among donors in an Asian-associated ancestry cluster than the 666-donor mean. When HLA alleles, especially DR and DQ, strongly co-occurred, TCR associations were difficult to assign to individual alleles. In a later analysis, TCR association rates were found to vary across HLA loci, with the most associated TCRs seen for DRB1 alleles and the fewest for HLA-C alleles. Some IMGT-functional V segments, including TRBV6-2 and TRBV6-3, could not be told apart with the 87-base-pair reads, so those segments were excluded. In both the original and validation cohorts, the classifier was reported to diagnose cytomegalovirus status with high specificity and sensitivity. While some public TCRs were present in many individuals, most TCR sequences turned up only very rarely across donors. An earlier analysis of 587 of the donors showed that most TCR beta V segments appeared in productive rearrangements either about 87% or about 30% of the time, which broadly matched IMGT annotations. In the study, 150 to 200 TCR beta chains were listed as associated with cytomegalovirus. A cluster of highly shared sequence variants was judged likely to be a technical artifact of the sequencing pipeline. Three of the identified cytomegalovirus-associated TCR beta chains were confirmed in vitro to be specific for cytomegalovirus antigens. CMV serostatus was the only immune exposure information available for the cohort. Specific HLA alleles were associated with about 17,000 TCR beta sequences at a false discovery rate of 0.05 in a later analysis. Compared with equally common non-associated chains, HLA-associated TCR beta chains in a later analysis were more clonally expanded and had lower generation probabilities. Linkage disequilibrium might explain the correlated functional status among segregating V segments, but an unknown experimental factor could not be ruled out. Because counts were too low, seventeen rarely observed V segments, including chromosome 9 orphons, were excluded from the earlier analysis of 587 of the donors.

The cohort was made up of approximately 700 healthy bone marrow donors. Cohort members were all nominally healthy when sampled, although unrecorded immune exposures were likely present. The donor tested CMV seronegative, placing the donor among the 352 seronegative members of the cohort. Every donor gave a peripheral blood sample, and the peripheral blood mononuclear cells from that sample were used for TCR beta sequencing. The Qiagen DNeasy Blood Extraction Kit was used to extract genomic DNA from the blood cell samples. This TCR came from a man aged 45-65 years in good health and CMV-seronegative. The sequence joins TRBV27 to TRBJ1-1; TRBD1 agrees with 8 junctional bases. The material sequenced was PBMCs. The CDR3 reads as follows: CASTTGGLGNTEAFF. The sequence in DNA is TGTGCCAGCACCACAGGGGGGCTGGGGAACACTGAAGCTTTCTTT.